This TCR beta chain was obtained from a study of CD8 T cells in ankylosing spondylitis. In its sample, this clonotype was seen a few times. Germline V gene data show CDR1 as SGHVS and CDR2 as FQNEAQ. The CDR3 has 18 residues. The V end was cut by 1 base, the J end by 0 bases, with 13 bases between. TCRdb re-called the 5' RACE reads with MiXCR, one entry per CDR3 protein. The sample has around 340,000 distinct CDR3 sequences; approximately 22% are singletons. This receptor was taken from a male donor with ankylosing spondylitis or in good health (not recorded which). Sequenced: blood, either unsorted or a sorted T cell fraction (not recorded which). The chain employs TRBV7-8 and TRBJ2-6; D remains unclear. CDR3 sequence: CASSLDTYLSSGANVLTF. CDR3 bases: TGTGCCAGCAGCTTAGACACTTATCTTAGCTCTGGGGCCAACGTCCTGACTTTC.